This TCR beta chain was sequenced during a study of blood T cell repertoires in COVID-19 (TCRdb year 2020). Turning to the overall study: Collaborator samples came from the United States, Italy and Spain and covered acute and convalescent phases of COVID-19. The prospective study material was composed of cDNA or gDNA derived from T cells, B-cell-depleted T cells, or PBMCs. The samples were drawn from two sources: the first 160 participants of the ongoing ImmuneRACE study, and over 1,000 subjects contributed by 6 global collaborators. HLA class I and class II types, where available, came from metadata supplied by the sample provider rather than from assay-based typing. A de-identified subject ID, COVID-19 status, age in years and sex were almost always included in the sample metadata. The repertoires were released in a freely available public database intended as a resource for research on the immune response to SARS-CoV-2. Subjects who had been exposed to COVID-19, were actively infected with it, or had recovered from it provided the deeply sampled blood TCRbeta repertoires that made up the dataset.

The immunoSEQ Assay, a bias-controlled multiplex PCR, was used to amplify TCRbeta CDR3 regions from genomic DNA. The original methods were these. The number of nucleated cells in each sample was estimated by amplification of reference gene primers within the assay. To quantify the absolute abundance of each unique TCRbeta CDR3 rearrangement, sequence reads were collapsed and filtered. For each sample, productive Simpson clonality was calculated as the square root of Simpson's diversity index over productive rearrangements. Here the immuneACCESS table is served through TCRdb, limited to in-frame sequences with V and J called. Missing clones are a known gap in these copies; in checked studies unresolved V genes cover under half, and the rest lacks a known reason. V, J and clone size derive from that table, while D and trimming were established from the DNA sequence. This sample comprises roughly 180,000 clones, approximately 79% of them detected only once. The ten largest clones take up 8.1% of the sample.

In Seattle, one collaborating source enrolled patients while the infection was active and tracked those patients longitudinally over the course of disease. Each collaborating institution followed its own protocols to collect whole blood in K2EDTA tubes. For TCRbeta analysis, collaborators shipped samples as frozen whole blood, isolated PBMCs, or DNA extracted from either of those sample types. Comments on this clone: What antigen it recognizes has not been identified. Base qualities are not at hand, and no much larger clone is one base apart.

Study-wide conclusions, independent of this receptor: Clinical and demographic metadata were provided uncurated, with the amount varying by source and participant.

CDR1 and CDR2 are read off the germline V gene as MDHEN and SYDVKM. The CDR3 runs 15 residues from the cysteine to the phenylalanine. Only the CDR3 DNA stays, 45 bases, in frame from base 1. For this chain, trimming is 5 bases at the V end and 5 bases at the J end, and the number of junction bases without a gene match is 10. The receptor chain draws on TRBV28 and TRBJ2-7; 9 middle bases align to TRBD1. The receptor's source is a woman in her sixties or seventies with COVID-19, enrolled during active disease. The source material was peripheral blood. The CDR3 amino acid sequence is: CASSPPGTGSHEQYF. The base sequence is TGTGCCAGCAGTCCTCCAGGGACAGGGTCCCACGAGCAGTACTTC.